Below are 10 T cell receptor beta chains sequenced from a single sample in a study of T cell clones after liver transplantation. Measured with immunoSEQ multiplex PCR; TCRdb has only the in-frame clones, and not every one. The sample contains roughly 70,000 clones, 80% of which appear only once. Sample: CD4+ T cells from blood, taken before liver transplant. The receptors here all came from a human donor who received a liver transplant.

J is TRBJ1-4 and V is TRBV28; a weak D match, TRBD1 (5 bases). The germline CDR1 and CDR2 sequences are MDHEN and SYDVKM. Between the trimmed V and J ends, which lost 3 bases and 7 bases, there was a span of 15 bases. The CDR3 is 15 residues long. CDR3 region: CASSFRRGDLEKLFF. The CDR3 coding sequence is TGTGCCAGCAGTTTTAGAAGGGGCGATCTTGAAAAACTGTTTTTT.

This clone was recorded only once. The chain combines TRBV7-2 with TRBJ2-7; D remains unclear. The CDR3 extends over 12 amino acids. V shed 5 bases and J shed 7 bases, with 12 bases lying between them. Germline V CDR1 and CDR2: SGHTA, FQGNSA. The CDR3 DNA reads TGTGCCAGCAGCCACCCTCCACGGGAGCAGTACTTC. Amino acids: CASSHPPREQYF. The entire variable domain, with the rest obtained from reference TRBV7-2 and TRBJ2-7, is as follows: GAGVSQSPSNKVTEKGKDVELRCDPISGHTALYWYRQSLGQGLEFLIYFQGNSAPDKSGLPSDRFSAERTGGSVSTLTIQRTQQEDSAVYLCASSHPPREQYFGPGTRLTVT.

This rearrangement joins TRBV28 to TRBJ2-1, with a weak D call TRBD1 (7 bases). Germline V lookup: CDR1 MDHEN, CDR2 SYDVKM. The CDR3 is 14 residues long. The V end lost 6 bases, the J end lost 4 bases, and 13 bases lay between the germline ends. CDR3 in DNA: TGTGCCAGCAGCCCCCCAGGGGGGTACAATGAGCAGTTCTTC. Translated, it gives CASSPPGGYNEQFF.

The CDR3 region is CASSPSRVRAWEKLFF. CDR3 DNA sequence: TGCGCCAGCAGCCCCTCTCGAGTCAGGGCTTGGGAAAAACTGTTTTTT. The chain uses TRBV4-3 and TRBJ1-4; tentative D call: TRBD1 (5 bases). Germline loops: CDR1 LGHNA, CDR2 YSLEER. This CDR3 contains 16 residues. V lost 4 bases, J lost 8 bases, and 20 bases lay in between.

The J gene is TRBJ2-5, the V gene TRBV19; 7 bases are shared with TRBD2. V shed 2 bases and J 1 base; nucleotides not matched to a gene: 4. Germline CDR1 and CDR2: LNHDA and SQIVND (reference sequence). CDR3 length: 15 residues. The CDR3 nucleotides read TGTGCCAGTAGTATACCGTCGGGGGGCCAAGAGACCCAGTACTTC. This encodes CASSIPSGGQETQYF. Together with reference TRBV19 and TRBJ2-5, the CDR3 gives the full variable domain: DGGITQSPKYLFRKEGQNVTLSCEQNLNHDAMYWYRQDPGQGLRLIYYSQIVNDFQKGDIAEGYSVSREKKESFPLTVTSAQKNPTAFYLCASSIPSGGQETQYFGPGTRLLVL.

The CDR3 bases are TGTGCCAGCAGTGCTCGACCGGGGCATACGCAGTATTTT. As protein: CASSARPGHTQYF. The rearrangement links TRBV27 to TRBJ2-3; either TRBD1 or TRBD2 may fit D (5 bases each). CDR3 length: 13 amino acids. Trimming cost V 5 bases and J 7 bases, with 13 bases left between them. Per germline, CDR1 MNHEY and CDR2 SMNVEV (reference sequence).

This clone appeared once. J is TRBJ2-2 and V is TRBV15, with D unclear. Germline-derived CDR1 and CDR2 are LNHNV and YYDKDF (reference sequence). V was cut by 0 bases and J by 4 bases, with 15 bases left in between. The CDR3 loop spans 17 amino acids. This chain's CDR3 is CATSRDYYVVSTGELFF. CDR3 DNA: TGTGCCACCAGCAGAGATTACTACGTTGTAAGCACCGGGGAGCTGTTTTTT.

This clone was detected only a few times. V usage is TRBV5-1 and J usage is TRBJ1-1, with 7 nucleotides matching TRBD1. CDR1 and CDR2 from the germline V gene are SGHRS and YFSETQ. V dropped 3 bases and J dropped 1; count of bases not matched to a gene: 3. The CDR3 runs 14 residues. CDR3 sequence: CASSSGQPNTEAFF. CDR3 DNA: TGCGCCAGCAGCTCGGGACAGCCGAACACTGAAGCTTTCTTT.

Here the CDR3 DNA reads TGTGCCAGCAGCCCCGTAGGGGCAGCAACTAATGAAAAACTGTTTTTT. Encoded protein: CASSPVGAATNEKLFF. V is TRBV7-9 and J is TRBJ1-4, with TRBD1 as a possible D gene (5 bases). V dropped 5 bases and J dropped 0 bases, with 13 bases sitting between them. Germline V gene data show CDR1 as SEHNR and CDR2 as FQNEAQ (reference sequence). The CDR3 length is 16 residues.

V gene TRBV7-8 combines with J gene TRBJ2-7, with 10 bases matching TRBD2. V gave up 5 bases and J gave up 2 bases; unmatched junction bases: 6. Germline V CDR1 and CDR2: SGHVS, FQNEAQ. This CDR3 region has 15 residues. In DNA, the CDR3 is TGTGCCAGCAGCCCCCGGACTAGCGGAACCTACGAGCAGTACTTC. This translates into CASSPRTSGTYEQYF.